The subject of this entry is one TCR beta chain. This entry is derived from a study of blood T cell repertoires in COVID-19. Looking at the study overall: T cells, B-cell-depleted T cells, or PBMCs supplied cDNA or gDNA.

In the original analysis: Researchers report that nucleated cell counts were estimated from reference gene primer amplification. The protocol was immunoSEQ multiplex PCR, while the TCRdb copy is restricted to in-frame clones and leaves out a portion. Clone size and V and J calls were adopted from that table, with D and trimming inferred from the DNA. This sample has a few hundred thousand clones, with about 80% found just once. The sequencing sample was made of peripheral blood. The TCR was taken from a man aged 80 or over with acute or convalescent COVID-19.

Here the CDR3 reads CASSYSTQGTGELFF. CDR3 nucleotides: TGTGCCAGCTCGTACTCGACACAGGGCACCGGGGAGCTGTTTTTT. The chain recombines TRBV18 with TRBJ2-2, with D perhaps matching TRBD1 (6 bases). The CDR3 contains 15 residues. The V gene lost 6 bases and the J gene lost 4 bases, with 15 bases spanning the gap. From germline, CDR1 is KGHSH and CDR2 LQKENI.